These 6 T cell receptor beta chains were all obtained from the same sample, sequenced in a study of T cells in Graves' hyperthyroidism and ophthalmopathy. Template material for amplifying TCR beta CDR3 regions consisted of RNA transcripts. During a first-round RT-PCR of the TCR CDR3, the HTBI primer set was used. TCRdb analysed the multiplex PCR reads with MiXCR anew, one entry per CDR3 protein. The table lists about 620,000 distinct CDR3 sequences, around 15% of them singletons. The sequenced sample was blood. The receptor set was obtained from a woman in her thirties with Graves' hyperthyroidism.

The J gene is TRBJ2-7, the V gene TRBV3-2; TRBD1, the D gene given by the table, was not confirmed from the DNA. TRBV3-2 is a pseudogene locus. The CDR3 sequence is 17 residues long. The CDR3 sequence is CASSQEARGARSYEQYF. CDR3 bases: TGTGCCAGCAGCCAAGAGGCGCGGGGAGCCCGATCTTACGAGCAGTACTTC.

The genes are TRBV27 and TRBJ1-6; 7 nucleotides agree with TRBD1. Germline lookup yields CDR1 MNHEY and CDR2 SMNVEV (reference sequence). The CDR3 has 14 amino acids. V gave up 3 bases and J gave up 10 bases; unmatched junction bases: 6. The CDR3 is CASSFVQGVSPLHF. The CDR3 DNA follows: TGTGCCAGCAGTTTTGTGCAGGGGGTCTCACCCCTCCACTTT.

This clonotype has more than one count but fewer than ten. J is TRBJ1-2 and V is TRBV29-1, with TRBD1 identical over 8 bases. The CDR3 sequence is 14 residues long. The germline V gene has CDR1 SQVTM and CDR2 ANQGSEA. J lost 4 bases, V lost 7 bases, and 11 bases had no gene match. This CDR3 is CSAREDRDTYGYTF. CDR3 coding DNA: TGCAGCGCCCGAGAGGACAGGGATACCTATGGCTACACCTTC.

This clonotype was seen at least ten times. The rearrangement joins TRBV24-1 to TRBJ2-2; D gene uncertain. The germline V and J ends were trimmed by 10 bases and 2 bases, with 16 bases remaining between them. The germline gives CDR1 KGHDR, CDR2 SFDVKD. This CDR3 region has 15 residues. In DNA form, the CDR3 reads TGTGCCACGGGAAGTGCAGCTACCAACACCGGGGAGCTGTTTTTT. Its translation: CATGSAATNTGELFF.

This clonotype was detected ten times or more. The chain is built from TRBV28 and TRBJ2-7; the D gene is possibly TRBD2 (6 bases). Germline V gives CDR1 MDHEN, CDR2 SYDVKM. The ends were cut back, 10 bases at V and 0 bases at J, with 10 bases in the middle. This CDR3 comprises 12 residues. The CDR3 DNA sequence: TGTGCCATCTCTAGCGACTCCTACGAGCAGTACTTC. Translated, it gives CAISSDSYEQYF.

There are a few counts of this clonotype. This sequence may be a read error, since a much larger clone differs from it by one base. CDR3: CAGSLSRRQLHNEQFF. DNA for the CDR3: TGTGCCGGCAGTTTATCGAGGAGACAGCTACACAATGAGCAGTTCTTC. V gene TRBV27 combines with J gene TRBJ2-1; a weak D match, TRBD1 (5 bases). Germline assignment: CDR1 MNHEY and CDR2 SMNVEV (reference sequence). The CDR3 is 16 amino acids.